Sequencing of this T cell receptor (beta chain) was carried out in a study of tumor-infiltrating lymphocytes in oesophageal squamous cell carcinoma. TCRdb independently ran MiXCR on the PCR reads; one entry per CDR3 protein. The data show roughly 11,000 distinct CDR3 sequences, approximately 59% seen once. Germline values: CDR1 SGHVS, CDR2 FNYEAQ. The CDR3 extends over 15 amino acids. The sequencing input was esophageal tumor tissue. This receptor was obtained from a male donor with esophageal squamous cell carcinoma. The V call is TRBV7-6, the J call TRBJ2-3; the match to TRBD1 covers 11 bases. TRBJ2-7 matches the DNA end more closely, so the J call is doubtful. CDR3 region: CASSWTGGAHNEQYF. CDR3 DNA: TGTGCCAGCAGCTGGACAGGGGGCGCCCACAATGAGCAGTACTTC.